The present T cell receptor (beta chain) was sequenced within a study of blood T cell repertoires in COVID-19. Study background: Acute and convalescent COVID-19 samples came from the United States, Italy and Spain. T cells, B-cell-depleted T cells, or PBMCs provided the cDNA or gDNA that served as material.

The CDR3 spans 15 residues. CDR1 is SGHAT, CDR2 FQNNGV, per germline. J gave up 6 bases and V 3 bases, and 4 bases lay outside the gene matches. As regards this clone: This CDR3 is also generated by other DNA sequences in the sample.

Repertoires were generated with immunoSEQ multiplex PCR, while TCRdb's copy carries only in-frame clones and drops some. Of roughly 250,000 clones detected, 84% appear once; the ten largest clones hold approximately 14%. This receptor was identified in a person aged 70 to 80 with COVID-19, enrolled during active disease. The sample comprised peripheral blood. This chain connects TRBV11-2 to TRBJ2-1; TRBD2 matches at 11 bases. CDR3 DNA: TGTGCCAGCAGCTTGAAAGGACTAGCGGGCAATGAGCAGTTCTTC. Residues: CASSLKGLAGNEQFF.